This entry describes one T cell receptor beta chain. Its cognate antigen has yet to be identified. Per-base qualities were not stored, and no clone one base away is much larger. CDR1 is given as MNHEY and CDR2 as SMNVEV, both from the germline V gene (reference sequence). The germline ends are 13 bases apart after V is trimmed by 0 bases and J by 4 bases. There are 16 amino acids in the CDR3, from cysteine to phenylalanine inclusive. The entry retains the CDR3 DNA only, 48 bases that are in frame from base 1. Collaborating institutions collected whole blood in K2EDTA tubes following their own protocols. For TCRbeta analysis, collaborators shipped samples in one of three forms: frozen whole blood, isolated PBMCs, or DNA extracted from either of those sample types. The sample belongs to a study of blood T cell repertoires in COVID-19 (dated by TCRdb to the early 2020s). In the study overall: The collaborator samples originated in the United States, Italy and Spain and spanned the acute and convalescent phases of COVID-19. The prospective study material was composed of cDNA or gDNA derived from T cells, B-cell-depleted T cells, or PBMCs. The dataset comprised deeply sampled blood TCRbeta repertoires from subjects exposed to, actively infected with, or recovered from COVID-19. The repertoires were released in a freely available public database intended as a resource for research on the immune response to SARS-CoV-2. Samples were obtained from the ongoing ImmuneRACE study (first 160 participants) and from 1,254 subjects provided by 6 global collaborators. The sample metadata nearly always contained a de-identified subject ID, COVID-19 status, age in years and sex. Where available, HLA class I and class II types were obtained from metadata supplied by the sample provider rather than from assay-based typing.

The study at large found these results: The amount of clinical and demographic metadata varied by source and participant and was provided uncurated.

TCRbeta CDR3 regions were amplified from genomic DNA using the immunoSEQ Assay, a bias-controlled multiplex PCR. The study's processing was this. Within the assay, amplification of reference gene primers was used to estimate how many nucleated cells each sample contained. To quantify the absolute abundance of each unique TCRbeta CDR3 rearrangement, sequence reads were collapsed and filtered. For each sample, productive Simpson clonality was calculated by taking the square root of Simpson's diversity index across productive rearrangements. TCRdb limited this immuneACCESS table to in-frame rearrangements with V and J called. A share of clones is missing; checked studies link under half to unresolved V genes, and the rest is unexplained. V, J and clone size were drawn from that table, and D and trimming were deduced from the DNA. This sample gives about 220,000 clones in total; around 82% of them show up just once. Clones ranked in the top ten supply 7.2% of the sample.

The source of this sequence is a woman aged 70-85 years with acute or convalescent COVID-19. The chain links TRBV27 with TRBJ2-1, with TRBD2 tentatively as D gene (7 bases match). The sample taken for sequencing was peripheral blood. The DNA is as follows: TGTGCCAGCAGTTTATCTTTGGCGGGGGCATACAATGAGCAGTTCTTC. Translation gives CASSLSLAGAYNEQFF.